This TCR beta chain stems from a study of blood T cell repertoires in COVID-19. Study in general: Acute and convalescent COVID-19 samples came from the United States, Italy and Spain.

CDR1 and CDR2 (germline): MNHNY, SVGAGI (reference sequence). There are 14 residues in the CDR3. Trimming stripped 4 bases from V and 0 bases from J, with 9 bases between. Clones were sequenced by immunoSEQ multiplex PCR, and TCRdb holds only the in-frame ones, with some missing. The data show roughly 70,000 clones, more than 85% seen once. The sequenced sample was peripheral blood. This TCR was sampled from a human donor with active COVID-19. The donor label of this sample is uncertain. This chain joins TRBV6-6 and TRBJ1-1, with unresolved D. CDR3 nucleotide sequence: TGTGCCAGCAGTTCGACCCAGGTGAACACTGAAGCTTTCTTT. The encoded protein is CASSSTQVNTEAFF.